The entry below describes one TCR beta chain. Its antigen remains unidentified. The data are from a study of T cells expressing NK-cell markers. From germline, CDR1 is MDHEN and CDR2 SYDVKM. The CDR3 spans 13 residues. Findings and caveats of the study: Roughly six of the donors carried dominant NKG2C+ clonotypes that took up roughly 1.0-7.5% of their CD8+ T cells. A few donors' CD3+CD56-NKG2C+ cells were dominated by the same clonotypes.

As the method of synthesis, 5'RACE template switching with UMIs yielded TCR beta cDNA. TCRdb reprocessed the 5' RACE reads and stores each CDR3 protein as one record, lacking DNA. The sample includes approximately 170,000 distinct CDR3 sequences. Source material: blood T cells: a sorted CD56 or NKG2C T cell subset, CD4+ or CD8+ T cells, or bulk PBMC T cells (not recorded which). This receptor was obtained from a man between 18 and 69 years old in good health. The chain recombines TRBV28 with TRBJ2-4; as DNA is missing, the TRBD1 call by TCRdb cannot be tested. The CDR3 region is CASSLGTGHNQYF.